This T cell receptor (beta chain) emerged from a study of blood T cells in healthy people across ages. The germline CDR1 and CDR2 sequences are SGHRS and YFSETQ. V was pared by 5 bases and J by 0 bases, with 10 bases between. The CDR3 is 14 residues long. Then a second PCR, running roughly 7 to 11 cycles, was carried out with a sample-barcoded 5' primer and a J-beta primer mix. Each CDR3 protein is one row after TCRdb ran MiXCR on the 5' RACE reads. The repertoire consists of about 400,000 distinct CDR3 sequences, with about 52% occurring once and the leading ten covering around 50%. Note on this clonotype: Its cognate antigen is unknown.

Study results and limitations: As age increased, TCR beta diversity per million T cells fell in a roughly linear fashion.

The origin of this receptor is a man in his 60s in good health. The source material was blood. The J gene is TRBJ2-3, the V gene TRBV5-1; the D is unclear. The DNA for the CDR3 is TGCGCCAGCAGAACCCAGGCGAGCACAGATACGCAGTATTTT. It is translated as CASRTQASTDTQYF.